These 22 T cell receptor beta chains came from one sample sequenced in a study of tumor-infiltrating lymphocytes in oesophageal squamous cell carcinoma. One entry per CDR3 protein results from TCRdb running MiXCR on the PCR reads. Seen here are about 12,000 distinct CDR3 sequences, around 59% observed once, and the top ten hold 30% to 40%. Sequenced material: esophageal tumor tissue. These receptors were taken from a female donor with esophageal squamous cell carcinoma.

The chain has TRBV12-3 or TRBV12-4 and TRBJ2-5; D may correspond to TRBD1 or TRBD2 (5 bases each). The DNA end favors TRBJ2-1, so the J call may be wrong. The CDR3 is 16 residues long. CDR3 protein: CASSFRGQGWGNEQFF. In nucleotides, the CDR3 is TGTGCCAGCAGTTTTCGTGGGCAGGGATGGGGGAATGAGCAGTTCTTC.

This clonotype counts as medium-sized (0.01 to 0.1%). This chain connects TRBV6-1 to TRBJ2-7; D is ambiguous. V lost 3 bases and J 2 bases, leaving 5 bases between the germline ends. The CDR3 is 12 residues long. The germline V gene has CDR1 MNHNS and CDR2 SASEGT. The CDR3 DNA sequence: TGTGCCAGCAGTGACACAACCTACGAGCAGTACTTC. Translating it yields CASSDTTYEQYF.

The chain couples TRBV7-6 to TRBJ2-5, with D hard to call. The J call may be mistaken, given a closer DNA end match to TRBJ2-1. Per germline, CDR1 SGHVS and CDR2 FNYEAQ. This CDR3 contains 11 residues. The CDR3 DNA follows: TGTGCCAGCAGCTTAATCAATGAGCAGTTCTTC. Translating gives CASSLINEQFF.

The chain is built from TRBV28 and TRBJ2-5; TRBD2 agrees at 10 bases. The J call could be wrong; TRBJ2-7 is a better fit for the DNA end. Germline values: CDR1 MDHEN, CDR2 SYDVKM. The CDR3 extends over 14 amino acids. This CDR3 reads CASRSGRVSYEQYF. In nucleotides, the CDR3 is TGTGCCAGCAGAAGCGGGAGGGTCTCCTACGAGCAGTACTTC.

By frequency in the sample, this clonotype is medium-sized. V and J are TRBV6-1 and TRBJ1-2; D ambiguous. Trimming removed 4 bases at V and 2 bases at J, with 8 bases between. Germline assignment: CDR1 MNHNS and CDR2 SASEGT. CDR3 size: 13 residues. The CDR3: CASSGSRNYGYTF. In DNA, the CDR3 is TGTGCCAGCAGTGGTAGTAGGAACTATGGCTACACCTTC.

This clonotype has a count of ten or more. The CDR3 spells CASSISGYSYEQYF. Written as DNA, the CDR3 is TGTGCCAGCAGTATTAGCGGGTACTCCTACGAGCAGTACTTC. This chain uses TRBV28 with TRBJ2-7; 7 bases are shared with TRBD2. This CDR3 spans 14 amino acids. Per germline, CDR1 MDHEN and CDR2 SYDVKM. J lost 0 bases, V lost 5 bases, and 4 bases had no gene match.

This clonotype was seen at least ten times. The V gene is TRBV11-2, the J gene TRBJ2-5; 10 bases map to TRBD2. Germline trimming cut 1 base from V and 4 bases from J; bases unmatched to any gene: 12. The CDR3 runs to 18 residues. From germline, CDR1 is SGHAT and CDR2 FQNNGV. CDR3 amino acids: CASSLAGLAGVKRETQYF. The DNA for the CDR3 is TGTGCCAGCAGCTTAGCGGGGCTAGCGGGAGTAAAGAGAGAGACCCAGTACTTC.

Worth noting for this clonotype: At one end, the junction sequence differs from germline, possibly due to a read error. The J gene is TRBJ1-6, the V gene TRBV6-6; no reliable D call. CDR3 size: 15 residues. The germline V gene encodes CDR1 MNHNY and CDR2 SVGAGI (reference sequence). The CDR3 nucleotides read TGTGCCAGCAGTCTACGACGAGGCACCGGTTCATCCCTCCACTTT. Its protein is CASSLRRGTGSSLHF.

The V call is TRBV6-1, the J call TRBJ2-3; 8 positions match TRBD2. Trimming removed 1 base from V and 0 bases from J; junction bases left unmatched: 6. CDR3 length: 17 amino acids. Germline-derived CDR1 and CDR2 are MNHNS and SASEGT. This CDR3 is CASSEVSGGGSTDTQYF. The CDR3 DNA sequence: TGTGCCAGCAGTGAAGTGAGCGGGGGAGGAAGCACAGATACGCAGTATTTT.

The table lists this clonotype with a few counts. The CDR3 protein is CASSLGYGSYEQYF. The CDR3 nucleotides are TGTGCCAGCAGCTTAGGGTACGGGAGCTACGAGCAGTACTTC. This chain uses TRBV7-6 with TRBJ2-1, with a tentative D call TRBD2 (6 bases). The J call is doubtful: the DNA matches TRBJ2-7 better. The CDR3 runs 14 residues. Germline V gene data show CDR1 as SGHVS and CDR2 as FNYEAQ.

V usage is TRBV6-8 and J usage is TRBJ2-1, with 11 bases matching TRBD2. The J segment lost 4 bases and the V segment lost 6 bases, leaving 5 bases of the junction unmatched. In germline, CDR1 is MNHGY, CDR2 SAAAGT. This CDR3 comprises 15 residues. Written as DNA, the CDR3 is TGTGCCAGCAGACTTACTAGCGGGGGATACAATGAGCAGTTCTTC. This translates into CASRLTSGGYNEQFF.

The chain recombines TRBV11-2 with TRBJ1-1, with a possible D match to TRBD1 (5 bases). V dropped 1 base and J dropped 5 bases, with 11 bases sitting between them. The CDR3 sequence is 14 residues long. Germline assignment: CDR1 SGHAT and CDR2 FQNNGV. The CDR3: CASSLVWGRTEAFF. In nucleotides, the CDR3 is TGTGCCAGCAGCTTAGTTTGGGGGAGGACTGAAGCTTTCTTT.

This clonotype showed up just a few times. The chain couples TRBV7-3 to TRBJ2-3, with 7 bases that match TRBD1. Trimming at V came to 6 bases and at J to 4 bases, leaving 7 bases not matched to a gene. The length of the CDR3 is 14 residues. Germline loops: CDR1 SGHTA, CDR2 FQGTGA. The CDR3 DNA reads TGTGCCAGCAGTTCCGGACAGGTTGCAGATACGCAGTATTTT. This codes for CASSSGQVADTQYF.

The chain employs TRBV7-9 and TRBJ1-2; D is unclear. The CDR3 totals 13 residues. Deletions cut 5 bases from V and 0 bases from J, with 7 bases between. In germline, CDR1 is SEHNR, CDR2 FQNEAQ (reference sequence). This chain's CDR3 is CASSTETNYGYTF. The CDR3 region has the DNA TGTGCCAGCAGCACGGAAACTAACTATGGCTACACCTTC.

Turning to this clonotype: At one end the junction does not follow the germline gene, possibly because of a read error. The chain uses TRBV7-6 and TRBJ2-4; D remains unclear. The germline V gene has CDR1 SGHVS and CDR2 FNYEAQ. The CDR3 loop spans 13 amino acids. CDR3 loop: CASSLDEYSPLHF. DNA of the CDR3: TGTGCTAGCAGCTTAGACGAGTATTCACCCCTCCACTTC.

Points on this clonotype: One junction end does not reproduce the germline sequence, and a read error may be involved. This chain connects TRBV6-5 to TRBJ1-1, with 7 bases identical to TRBD1. Germline V lookup: CDR1 MNHEY, CDR2 SVGAGI. The CDR3 covers 12 residues. The CDR3 is CASRGTDREALF. For the CDR3, the DNA is TGTGCCAGCAGAGGAACTGACAGGGAAGCTTTATTT.

This clonotype was counted between two and nine times. The rearrangement uses TRBV5-1 and TRBJ2-2; TRBD1 matches at 10 bases. The CDR3 contains 16 residues. After removal of 4 bases from V and 6 bases from J, the junction contained 9 bases not matched to a gene. The germline gives CDR1 SGHRS, CDR2 YFSETQ. The CDR3 DNA follows: TGCGCCAGCAGCGCGTCCGGGACAGGGGACGCCGGGGAGCTGTTTTTT. Translating gives CASSASGTGDAGELFF.

This clonotype turned up a few times. V gene TRBV7-8 combines with J gene TRBJ1-6, with 7 positions matching TRBD1. With 1 base clipped from V and 7 bases from J, the junction kept 4 bases outside the gene matches. This CDR3 is 15 amino acids long. CDR1 and CDR2 from the germline V gene are SGHVS and FQNEAQ. The CDR3 DNA reads as TGTGCCAGCAGCTTAGAGGGGACAGCAAATTCACCCCTCCACTTT. It encodes CASSLEGTANSPLHF.

In this sample, this clonotype turned up many times. This chain connects TRBV5-1 to TRBJ1-1; weak D call: TRBD1 (5 bases). Trimming took 1 base from V and 0 from J, leaving 10 bases between them. Germline lookup yields CDR1 SGHRS and CDR2 YFSETQ. This CDR3 has 15 residues. CDR3 sequence reads: CASSLTGRVNTEAFF. CDR3 nucleotide sequence: TGCGCCAGCAGCTTGACGGGACGGGTGAACACTGAAGCTTTCTTT.

This clonotype was detected ten times or more. V gene TRBV27 combines with J gene TRBJ2-2; a weak D match, TRBD1 (6 bases). The CDR3 is made up of 14 amino acids. V gave up 7 bases and J gave up 4 bases, with 13 bases separating them. Per the germline V gene, CDR1 is MNHEY and CDR2 is SMNVEV (reference sequence). The CDR3 DNA reads as TGTGCCAGCACGTCCGGGACACTCACCGGGGAGCTGTTTTTT. Protein sequence: CASTSGTLTGELFF.

As concerns this clonotype: This sequence may be a read error, since a much larger clone differs from it by one base. DNA of the CDR3: TGTGCCACCAGTGACACTCCTAGCGGGGGTCCCTACAATGAGCAGTACTTC. Its protein is CATSDTPSGGPYNEQYF. The J gene is TRBJ2-1, the V gene TRBV24-1, with 10 positions matching TRBD2. The DNA matches TRBJ2-7 better at its end, which makes the J call doubtful. This CDR3 is 17 amino acids long. In germline, CDR1 is KGHDR, CDR2 SFDVKD.

The chain joins TRBV6-2 or TRBV6-3 to TRBJ2-5; the match to TRBD1 covers 9 bases. Matching the DNA end better, TRBJ2-7 makes the J call doubtful. There are 16 residues in the CDR3. Germline CDR1 is MNHEY and CDR2 is SVGEGT. The DNA for the CDR3 is TGTGCCAGCAGTTACGTCGGACAGGGGTGGAAATACGAGCAGTACTTC. Residues: CASSYVGQGWKYEQYF.